The TCR beta chain described here comes from a study of OX40 agonist ivuxolimab in advanced cancers. Looking at the study overall: Prior anti-PD-1, anti-PD-L1 or anti-CTLA-4 therapy did not bar entry, and roughly 40% had some. Of the patients, three showed partial responses, one with hepatocellular carcinoma and two with cutaneous melanoma.

Study-level points and caveats: Both blood CD4+ and CD8+ T cells showed clonal growth by week 6 at 0.1 to 3.0 mg/kg.

TCRdb keeps only in-frame clones here, not all; method: immunoSEQ multiplex PCR. The sample consists of about 82,000 clones, around 85% of them appearing once. Trimming left V 1 base short and J 11 bases short, with 14 bases between. Germline-derived CDR1 and CDR2 are SEHNR and FQNEAQ (reference sequence). The CDR3 length is 13 residues. Concerning this clone itself: Its antigen is as yet unknown.

The source is an adult with an advanced solid tumor such as melanoma, head and neck, liver or kidney cancer. Here the sequenced sample was CD4+ or CD8+ T cells sorted from blood, taken in a trial of the OX40 agonist ivuxolimab. This sequence joins TRBV7-9 and TRBJ1-1, with D possibly being TRBD1 (6 bases). CDR3 nucleotide sequence: TGTGCCAGCAGCTTAGTTTGGTCAGGGGTGGCTTTCTTT. Translation gives CASSLVWSGVAFF.